This T cell receptor beta chain was retrieved from a study of CD8+ T cells in alopecia areata. Study results and caveats: Patients shared TCRs less clearly than mice did, possibly for HLA-related reasons. Scalp samples also yield sequences from resident alphabeta T cells of normal skin. Compared with normal scalp, lesional scalp had higher clonality and more expanded CD8+ clones.

Comment on this clone: Its antigen is currently unknown. An end of the junction does not agree with germline; a read error may underlie this.

RNA extraction was followed by reverse transcription into cDNA, which acted as the sequencing template. Only in-frame clones appear in the TCRdb table, and some are missing; sequencing was by immunoSEQ multiplex PCR. The sample shows roughly 4,200 clones, under 70% of them seen only once. There are 15 residues in the CDR3. CDR1 and CDR2 from the germline V gene are LNHDA and SQIVND (reference sequence). The receptor's source is a human donor in good health. The sequenced sample was skin. V is TRBV19 and J is TRBJ1-1, with D unclear. The CDR3 sequence: CASNIKVGLNTEAFF. The CDR3 coding sequence is TGTGCCAGTAATATAAAGGTGGGGTTGAACACTGAAGCTTTCTTT.